Listed below are T cell receptor beta chains from one sample, sequenced in a study of CXCR3-negative and CXCR3-positive naive CD8 T cells. TCRdb reprocessed the 5' RACE reads, keeping one entry per CDR3 protein, no DNA. This sample contains roughly 48,000 distinct CDR3 sequences. The sequenced sample consisted of memory CD8+ T cells from blood. The receptors were sampled from a human donor in good health. Some clones in this sample may be carry-over from other donors' samples. The CDR3 runs from the conserved cysteine through the conserved F or W. Each record gives: V gene, J gene, CDR3 protein.

TRBV7-6	TRBJ2-3	CASSLAPGLDGTDTQYF
TRBV5-1	TRBJ2-1	CASSLNPGPLYNEQFF
TRBV30	TRBJ2-3	CAWNGADTQYF
TRBV5-1	TRBJ2-7	CASSLGSQGAFEQYF
TRBV20-1	TRBJ1-2	CSARDLGTYGYTF
TRBV6-5	TRBJ2-7	CASSYSRVGDEQYF
TRBV29-1	TRBJ2-1	CSVGAQGSYNEQFF
TRBV29-1	TRBJ2-7	CSVEGGTHEYEQYF
TRBV7-3	TRBJ2-2	CASSLSPSGYTANTGELFF
TRBV5-1	TRBJ2-1	CASSHPANEQFF
TRBV6-4	TRBJ2-3	CASSDSSGGTDTQYF
TRBV19	TRBJ1-5	CASSIAPGVNQPQHF
TRBV20-1	TRBJ2-2	CSARGGPAGELFF
TRBV13	TRBJ2-6	CASSTKGLAHSGANVLTF
TRBV29-1	TRBJ2-7	CSVEINTEQYF
TRBV28	TRBJ2-4	CASTTGSDRVYIQYF
TRBV12-3/TRBV12-4	TRBJ2-5	CASSRAYGETQYF
TRBV6-4	TRBJ2-2	CASSDSGTGELFF
TRBV29-1	TRBJ2-3	CSVEVLTNTQYF
TRBV12-3/TRBV12-4	TRBJ2-1	CASTRQGANGVEQFF
TRBV20-1	TRBJ2-3	CSPSWGTDTQYF
TRBV7-9	TRBJ1-1	CASTSGQEAFF
TRBV4-3	TRBJ2-7	CASSQDRLAATYEQYF
TRBV28	TRBJ2-1	CASSHAAASGFNEQFF
TRBV29-1	TRBJ2-3	CSVRNDREDTQYF
TRBV12-3/TRBV12-4	TRBJ2-3	CASSLPSDSTDTQYF
TRBV5-5	TRBJ2-1	CASSVGRDVEQFF
TRBV5-1	TRBJ2-7	CASTGSDYYEQYF
TRBV19	TRBJ1-1	CASQWRGQGHTEAFF
TRBV29-1	TRBJ1-1	CSVEAIQIEVFF
TRBV29-1	TRBJ2-2	CSVGPAGSSGEPFF
TRBV7-9	TRBJ1-1	CASSFRTNTEAFF